The clone carrying this TCR beta chain was counted only a few times. Its target is unknown. This specimen comes from a study of CD8+ T cells in alopecia areata. Study-level background: Affected scalp percentage set treated patients' severity scores.

General observations from the study: Tofacitinib yielded significantly lower scalp clonality and fewer expanded CD8+ clones among the top 100.

Stated treatment: oral pan-JAK inhibitor, 5-10 mg twice daily. RNA was extracted and reverse transcribed into cDNA as the sequencing template. Clones were read by immunoSEQ multiplex PCR, and TCRdb kept only the in-frame ones, dropping some. The table records some 220,000 clones, about three fifths of them present only once. The specimen comprised CD4+ T cells sorted from blood, sampled at week 4, from a patient treated with tofacitinib. The clonotype was recovered from a human donor with alopecia areata.

CDR3: CASSQRTGGVTEAFF. The DNA of the CDR3 is TGTGCCAGCAGCCAGAGGACAGGGGGAGTCACTGAAGCTTTCTTT. The genes are TRBV14 and TRBJ1-1, with 10 bases matching TRBD1. Germline V gene sequence: CDR1 SGHDN, CDR2 FVKESK. V lost 3 bases to trimming and J lost 4 bases; unmatched junction nucleotides: 5. CDR3 length equals 15 residues.